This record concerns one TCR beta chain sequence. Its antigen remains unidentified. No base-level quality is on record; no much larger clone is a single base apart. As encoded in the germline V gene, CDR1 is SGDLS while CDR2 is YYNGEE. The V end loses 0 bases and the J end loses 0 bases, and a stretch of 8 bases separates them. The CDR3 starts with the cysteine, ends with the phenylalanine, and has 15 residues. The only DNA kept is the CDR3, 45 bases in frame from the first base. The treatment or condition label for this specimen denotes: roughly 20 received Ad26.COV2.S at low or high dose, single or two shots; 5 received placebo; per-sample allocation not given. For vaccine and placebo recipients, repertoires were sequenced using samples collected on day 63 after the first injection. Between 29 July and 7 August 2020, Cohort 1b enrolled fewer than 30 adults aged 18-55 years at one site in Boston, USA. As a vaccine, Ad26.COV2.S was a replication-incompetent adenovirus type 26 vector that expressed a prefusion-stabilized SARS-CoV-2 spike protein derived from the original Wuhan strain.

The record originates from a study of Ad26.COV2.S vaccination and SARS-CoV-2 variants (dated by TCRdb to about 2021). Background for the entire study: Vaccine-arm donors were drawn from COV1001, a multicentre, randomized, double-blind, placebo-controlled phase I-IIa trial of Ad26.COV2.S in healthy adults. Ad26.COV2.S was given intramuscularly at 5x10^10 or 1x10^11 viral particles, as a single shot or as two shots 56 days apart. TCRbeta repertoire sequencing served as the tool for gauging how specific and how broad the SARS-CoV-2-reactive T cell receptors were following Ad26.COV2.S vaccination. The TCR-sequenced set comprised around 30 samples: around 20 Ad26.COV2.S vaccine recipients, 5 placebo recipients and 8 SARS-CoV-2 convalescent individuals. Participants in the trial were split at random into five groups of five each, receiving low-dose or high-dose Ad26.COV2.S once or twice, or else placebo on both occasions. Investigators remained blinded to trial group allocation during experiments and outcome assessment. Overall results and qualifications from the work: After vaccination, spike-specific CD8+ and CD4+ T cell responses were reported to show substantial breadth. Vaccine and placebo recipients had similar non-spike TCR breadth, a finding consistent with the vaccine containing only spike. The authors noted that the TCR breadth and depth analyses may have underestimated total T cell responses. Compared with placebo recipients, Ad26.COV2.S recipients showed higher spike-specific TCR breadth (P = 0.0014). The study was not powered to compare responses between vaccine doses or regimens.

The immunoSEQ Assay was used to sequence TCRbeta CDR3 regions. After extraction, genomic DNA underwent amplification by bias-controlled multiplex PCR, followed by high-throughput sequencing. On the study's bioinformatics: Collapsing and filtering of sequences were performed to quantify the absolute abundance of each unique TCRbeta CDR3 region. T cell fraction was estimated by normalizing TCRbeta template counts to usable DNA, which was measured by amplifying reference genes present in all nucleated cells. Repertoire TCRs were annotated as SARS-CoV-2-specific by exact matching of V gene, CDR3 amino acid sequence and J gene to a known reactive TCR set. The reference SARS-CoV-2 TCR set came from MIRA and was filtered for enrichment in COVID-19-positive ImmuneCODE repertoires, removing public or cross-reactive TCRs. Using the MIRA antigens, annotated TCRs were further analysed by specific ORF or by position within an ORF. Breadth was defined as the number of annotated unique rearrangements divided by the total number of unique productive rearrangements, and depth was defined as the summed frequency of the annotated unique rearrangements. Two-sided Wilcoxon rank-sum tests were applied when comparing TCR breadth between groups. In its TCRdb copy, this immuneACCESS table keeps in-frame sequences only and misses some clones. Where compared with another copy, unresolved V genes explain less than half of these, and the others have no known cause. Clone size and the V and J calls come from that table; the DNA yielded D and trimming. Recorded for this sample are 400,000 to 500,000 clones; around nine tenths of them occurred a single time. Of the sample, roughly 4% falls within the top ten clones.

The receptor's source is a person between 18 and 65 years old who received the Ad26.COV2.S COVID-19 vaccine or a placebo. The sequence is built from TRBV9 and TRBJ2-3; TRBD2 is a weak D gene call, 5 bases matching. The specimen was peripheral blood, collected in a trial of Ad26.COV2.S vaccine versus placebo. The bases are TGTGCCAGCAGCGTAGGCCCTAGCAGCACAGATACGCAGTATTTT. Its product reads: CASSVGPSSTDTQYF. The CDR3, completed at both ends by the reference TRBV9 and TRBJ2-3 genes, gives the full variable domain DSGVTQTPKHLITATGQRVTLRCSPRSGDLSVYWYQQSLDQGLQFLIQYYNGEERAKGNILERFSAQQFPDLHSELNLSSLELGDSALYFCASSVGPSSTDTQYFGPGTRLTVL.